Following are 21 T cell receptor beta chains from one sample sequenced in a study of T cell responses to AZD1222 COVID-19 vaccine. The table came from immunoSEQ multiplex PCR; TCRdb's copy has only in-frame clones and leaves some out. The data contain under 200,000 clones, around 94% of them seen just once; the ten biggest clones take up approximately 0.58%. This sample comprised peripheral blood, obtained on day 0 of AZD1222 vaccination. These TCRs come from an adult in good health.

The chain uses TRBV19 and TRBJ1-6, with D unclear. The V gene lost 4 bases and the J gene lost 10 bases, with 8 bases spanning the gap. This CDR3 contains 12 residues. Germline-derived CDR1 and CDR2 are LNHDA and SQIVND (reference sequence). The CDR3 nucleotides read TGTGCCAGTAGTACCCAAGAGTCACCCCTCCACTTT. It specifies CASSTQESPLHF.

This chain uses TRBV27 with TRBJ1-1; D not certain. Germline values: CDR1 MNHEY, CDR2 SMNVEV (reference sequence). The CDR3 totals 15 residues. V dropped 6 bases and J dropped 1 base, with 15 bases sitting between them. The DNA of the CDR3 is TGTGCCAGCAGCCCACCGTGGGCCCCGAACACTGAAGCTTTCTTT. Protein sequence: CASSPPWAPNTEAFF.

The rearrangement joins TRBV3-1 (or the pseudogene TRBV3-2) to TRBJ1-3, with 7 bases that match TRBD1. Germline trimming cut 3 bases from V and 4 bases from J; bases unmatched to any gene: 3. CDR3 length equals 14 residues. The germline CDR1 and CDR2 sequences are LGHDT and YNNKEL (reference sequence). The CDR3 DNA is TGTGCCAGCAGCCAGGGGACAGTAGGAAACACCATATATTTT. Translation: CASSQGTVGNTIYF.

CDR3 coding DNA: TGTGCCACCAGTGAGACTAGCGCGTACACAGATACGCAGTATTTT. Amino acids: CATSETSAYTDTQYF. The genes are TRBV24-1 and TRBJ2-3; 8 bases line up with TRBD2. The CDR3 covers 15 residues. Per germline, CDR1 KGHDR and CDR2 SFDVKD. Trimming took 4 bases from V and 2 from J; bases not matched to a gene: 4.

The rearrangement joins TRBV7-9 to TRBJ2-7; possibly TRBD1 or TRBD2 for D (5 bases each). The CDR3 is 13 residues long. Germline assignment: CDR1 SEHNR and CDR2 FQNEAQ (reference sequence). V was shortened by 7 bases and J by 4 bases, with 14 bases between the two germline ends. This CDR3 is CASTHSGGYEQYF. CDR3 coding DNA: TGTGCCAGCACGCATTCTGGGGGTTACGAGCAGTACTTC.

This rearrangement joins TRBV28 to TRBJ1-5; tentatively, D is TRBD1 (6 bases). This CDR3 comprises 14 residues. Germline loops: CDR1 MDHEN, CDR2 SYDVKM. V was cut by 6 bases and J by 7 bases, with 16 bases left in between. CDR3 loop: CASSPTGEGQPQHF. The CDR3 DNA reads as TGTGCCAGCAGCCCGACAGGAGAAGGACAGCCCCAGCATTTT.

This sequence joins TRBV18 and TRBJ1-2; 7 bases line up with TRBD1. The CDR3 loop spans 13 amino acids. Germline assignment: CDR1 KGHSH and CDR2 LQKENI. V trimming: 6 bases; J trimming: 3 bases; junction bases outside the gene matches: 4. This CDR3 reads CASSLGQDYGYTF. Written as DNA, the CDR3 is TGTGCCAGCTCCCTAGGACAGGACTATGGCTACACCTTC.

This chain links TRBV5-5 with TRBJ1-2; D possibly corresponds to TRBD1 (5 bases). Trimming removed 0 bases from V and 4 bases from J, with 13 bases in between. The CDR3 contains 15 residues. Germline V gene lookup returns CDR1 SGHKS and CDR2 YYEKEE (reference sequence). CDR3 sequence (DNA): TGTGCCAGCAGCTTGGCCACGGGGGTGGGCTATGGCTACACCTTC. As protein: CASSLATGVGYGYTF.

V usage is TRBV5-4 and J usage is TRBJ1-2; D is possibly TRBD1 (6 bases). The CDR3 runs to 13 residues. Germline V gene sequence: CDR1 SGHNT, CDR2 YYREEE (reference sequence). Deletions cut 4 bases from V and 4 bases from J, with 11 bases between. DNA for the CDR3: TGTGCCAGCAGCCCGGGGGCCCTCTATGGCTACACCTTC. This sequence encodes CASSPGALYGYTF.

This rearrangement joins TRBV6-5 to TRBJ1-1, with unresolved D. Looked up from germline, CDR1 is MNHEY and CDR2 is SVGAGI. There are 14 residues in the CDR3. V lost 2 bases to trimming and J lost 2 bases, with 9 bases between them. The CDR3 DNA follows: TGTGCCAGCAGTTACGCACGGGCTAACACTGAAGCTTTCTTT. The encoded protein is CASSYARANTEAFF.

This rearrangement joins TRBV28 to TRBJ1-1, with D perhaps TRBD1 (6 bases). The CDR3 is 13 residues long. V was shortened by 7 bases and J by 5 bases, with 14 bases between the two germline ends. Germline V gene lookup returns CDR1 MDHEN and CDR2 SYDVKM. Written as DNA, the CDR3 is TGTGCCAGCATGCGGGGGGGCGGTACTGAAGCTTTCTTT. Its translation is CASMRGGGTEAFF.

The CDR3 region is CASSPPILRGTEAFF. Written as DNA, the CDR3 is TGTGCCAGCTCACCTCCGATCCTCCGAGGCACTGAAGCTTTCTTT. The V call is TRBV18, the J call TRBJ1-1; D remains unclear. Trimming took off 3 bases at V and 4 bases at J, with 15 bases between the two ends. Germline lookup yields CDR1 KGHSH and CDR2 LQKENI. This CDR3 region has 15 residues.

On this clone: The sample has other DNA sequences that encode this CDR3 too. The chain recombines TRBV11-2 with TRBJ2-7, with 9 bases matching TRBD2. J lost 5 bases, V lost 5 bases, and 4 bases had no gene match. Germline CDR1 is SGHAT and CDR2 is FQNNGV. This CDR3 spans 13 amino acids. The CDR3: CASSAGTSNEQYF. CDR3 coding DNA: TGTGCCAGCAGCGCCGGGACTAGCAACGAGCAGTACTTC.

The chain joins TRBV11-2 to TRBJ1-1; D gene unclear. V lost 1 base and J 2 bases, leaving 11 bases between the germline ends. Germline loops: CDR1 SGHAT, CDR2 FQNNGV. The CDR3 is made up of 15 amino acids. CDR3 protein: CASSLAGRGNTEAFF. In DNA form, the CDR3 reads TGTGCCAGCAGCTTAGCGGGTCGGGGTAACACTGAAGCTTTCTTT.

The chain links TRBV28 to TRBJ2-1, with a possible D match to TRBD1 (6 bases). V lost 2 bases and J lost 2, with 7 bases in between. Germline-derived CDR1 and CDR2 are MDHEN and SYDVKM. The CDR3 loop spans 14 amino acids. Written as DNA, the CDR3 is TGTGCCAGCAGTTTACAGGGGACCTACAATGAGCAGTTCTTC. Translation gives CASSLQGTYNEQFF.

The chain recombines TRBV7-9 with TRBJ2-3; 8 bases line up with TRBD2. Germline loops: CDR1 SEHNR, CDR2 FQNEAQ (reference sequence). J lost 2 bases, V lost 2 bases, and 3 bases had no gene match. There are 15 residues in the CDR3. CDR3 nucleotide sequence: TGTGCCAGCAGCTTAAATAGCGGGGTCACAGATACGCAGTATTTT. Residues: CASSLNSGVTDTQYF.

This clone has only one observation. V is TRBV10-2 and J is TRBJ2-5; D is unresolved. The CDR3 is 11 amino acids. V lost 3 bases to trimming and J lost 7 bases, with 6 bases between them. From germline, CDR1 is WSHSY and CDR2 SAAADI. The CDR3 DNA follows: TGCGCCAGCAGTGACGGCGGGACCCAGTACTTC. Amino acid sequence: CASSDGGTQYF.

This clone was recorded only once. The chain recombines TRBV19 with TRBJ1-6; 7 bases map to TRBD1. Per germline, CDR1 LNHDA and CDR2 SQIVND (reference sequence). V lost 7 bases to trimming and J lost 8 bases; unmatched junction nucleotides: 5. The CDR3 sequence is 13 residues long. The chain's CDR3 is CASKRTGDSPLHF. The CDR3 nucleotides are TGTGCCAGTAAAAGGACAGGTGATTCACCCCTCCACTTT.

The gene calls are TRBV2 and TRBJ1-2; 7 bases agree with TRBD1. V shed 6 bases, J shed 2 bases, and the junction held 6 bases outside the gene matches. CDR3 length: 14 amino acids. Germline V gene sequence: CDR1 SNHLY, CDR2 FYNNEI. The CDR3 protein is CASREDRLNYGYTF. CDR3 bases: TGTGCCAGCAGGGAGGACAGGCTCAACTATGGCTACACCTTC. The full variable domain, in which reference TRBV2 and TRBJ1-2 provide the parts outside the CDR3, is EPEVTQTPSHQVTQMGQEVILRCVPISNHLYFYWYRQILGQKVEFLVSFYNNEISEKSEIFDDQFSVERPDGSNFTLKIRSTKLEDSAMYFCASREDRLNYGYTFGSGTRLTVV.

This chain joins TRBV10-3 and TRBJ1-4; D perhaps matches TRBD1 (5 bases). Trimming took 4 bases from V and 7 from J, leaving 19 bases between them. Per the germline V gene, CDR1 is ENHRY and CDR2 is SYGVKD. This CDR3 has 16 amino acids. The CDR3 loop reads CAISALPKITGEKLFF. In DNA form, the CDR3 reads TGTGCCATCAGTGCATTGCCGAAGATTACAGGTGAAAAACTGTTTTTT.

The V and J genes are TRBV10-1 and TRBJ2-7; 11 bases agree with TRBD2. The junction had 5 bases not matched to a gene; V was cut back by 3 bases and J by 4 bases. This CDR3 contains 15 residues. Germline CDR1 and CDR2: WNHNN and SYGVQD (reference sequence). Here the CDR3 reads CASSDPGTSGYEQYF. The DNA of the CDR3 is TGCGCCAGCAGTGACCCCGGGACTAGCGGATACGAGCAGTACTTC.